This TCR beta chain was captured in a study of breast tumors, draining lymph nodes, adjacent tissues (dated by TCRdb to between 2015 and 2016). For the study in its entirety: In breast cancer patients, the study compared the TCR beta repertoires of tumor, adjacent nontumor tissue and axillary lymph nodes. In human breast cancer, the study set out to assess how tumor, surrounding tissue and draining lymph node repertoires relate to one another and whether T cells might be exchanged between them.

Sequencer: Illumina HiSeq 2000. TCR beta chain libraries were generated by multiplex PCR amplification. High-throughput sequencing was used to analyze the amplified TCR beta chain products. The raw public data were reprocessed by TCRdb itself: fastp quality trimming at Q25, MiXCR clonotype calling, in-frame beta chains only. Identical CDR3 proteins give one entry, which carries the most common genes and DNA. The sample contains 15,000 to 20,000 distinct CDR3 sequences, about 60% of them found a single time. The ten top clones hold roughly a fifth of the sample. Here is what the overall study found, with its caveats: Tumor T-cell repertoires showed less diversity than lymph node repertoires and more diversity than nontumor tissue repertoires, and tumor T-cell repertoires showed preferential V and J gene usage. The conclusion that tumor T cells originate in lymph nodes was framed as consistent with a hypothesis rather than directly demonstrated. The data were judged consistent with most tumor T cells deriving from the lymph node and then expanding within tumor tissue. The similarity between tumor and nontumor tissue repertoires was significantly greater in luminal-like breast cancer than in basal-like breast cancer.

This clonotype was observed at least ten times. Its antigen target is currently unknown. Base qualities are not provided; no much larger clone lies one nucleotide away. The adjacent samples were made up of nontumor breast tissue that surrounded the tumor. Sequenced: tumor-adjacent breast tissue. The TCR originated in a female donor with breast cancer. Some clones in this sample may be carry-over from other donors' samples.

At the DNA level, the sequence is TGTGCCTGGAGTTCGGTAGCGTTGACGACAGATACGCAGTATTTT. Its protein reads: CAWSSVALTTDTQYF. The chain is made from TRBV30 and TRBJ2-3, and the D gene may be TRBD2, 5 bases matching. The trim is 2 bases for V and 3 bases for J, with a gap of 15 bases between the germline ends. The CDR3 goes from the cysteine to the phenylalanine over 15 residues. Only the CDR3 DNA stays, 45 bases, in frame from base 1. From a lookup of the germline V gene (reference sequence), CDR1 and CDR2 are GTSNPN and SVGIG.